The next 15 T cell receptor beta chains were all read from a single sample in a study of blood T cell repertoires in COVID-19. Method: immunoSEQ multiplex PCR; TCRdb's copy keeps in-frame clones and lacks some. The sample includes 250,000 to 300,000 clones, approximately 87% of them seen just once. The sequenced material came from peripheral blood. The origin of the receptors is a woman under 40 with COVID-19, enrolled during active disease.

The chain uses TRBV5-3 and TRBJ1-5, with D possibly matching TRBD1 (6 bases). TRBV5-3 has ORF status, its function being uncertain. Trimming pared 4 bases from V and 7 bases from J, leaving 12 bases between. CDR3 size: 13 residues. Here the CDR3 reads CARSTIQGQPQHF. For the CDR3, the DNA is TGTGCCAGAAGCACGATACAGGGCCAGCCCCAGCATTTT.

CDR3 nucleotide sequence: TGCGCCAGCAGCCCCACAGGGGGCGTTGGCTACACCTTC. This encodes CASSPTGGVGYTF. The chain employs TRBV5-1 and TRBJ1-2; 9 bases align to TRBD1. Losses at the gene ends were 4 bases for V and 7 bases for J; bases not matched to a gene: 5. Germline CDR1 reads SGHRS; CDR2 reads YFSETQ. This CDR3 is 13 amino acids long.

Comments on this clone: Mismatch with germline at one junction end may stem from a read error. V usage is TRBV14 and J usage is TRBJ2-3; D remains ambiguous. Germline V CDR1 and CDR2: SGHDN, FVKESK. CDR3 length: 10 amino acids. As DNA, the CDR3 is TGCGCTTCGTCGGGAGATACGCAGTATTTT. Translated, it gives CASSGDTQYF.

Written as DNA, the CDR3 is TGTGCTAGTGGTTTGGGCAGCTACGAGCAGTACTTC. Translating gives CASGLGSYEQYF. The chain recombines TRBV12-5 with TRBJ2-7; the D is unclear. This CDR3 has 12 amino acids. V lost 1 base, J lost 3 bases, and 4 bases lay in between. Germline-derived CDR1 and CDR2 are LGHNT and FRNRAP. The full variable domain, completed using reference TRBV12-5 and TRBJ2-7, is DARVTQTPRHKVTEMGQEVTMRCQPILGHNTVFWYRQTMMQGLELLAYFRNRAPLDDSGMPKDRFSAEMPDATLATLKIQPSEPRDSAVYFCASGLGSYEQYFGPGTRLTVT.

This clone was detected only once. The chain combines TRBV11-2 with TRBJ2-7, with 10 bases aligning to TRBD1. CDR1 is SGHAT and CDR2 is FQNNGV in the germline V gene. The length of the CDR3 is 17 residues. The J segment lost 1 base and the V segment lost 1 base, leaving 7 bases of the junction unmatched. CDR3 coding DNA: TGTGCCAGCAGCTTAGTCTTGGGACAGGGGATTTCCTACGAGCAGTACTTC. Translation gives CASSLVLGQGISYEQYF. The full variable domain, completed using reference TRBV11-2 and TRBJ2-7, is EAGVAQSPRYKIIEKRQSVAFWCNPISGHATLYWYQQILGQGPKLLIQFQNNGVVDDSQLPKDRFSAERLKGVDSTLKIQPAKLEDSAVYLCASSLVLGQGISYEQYFGPGTRLTVT.

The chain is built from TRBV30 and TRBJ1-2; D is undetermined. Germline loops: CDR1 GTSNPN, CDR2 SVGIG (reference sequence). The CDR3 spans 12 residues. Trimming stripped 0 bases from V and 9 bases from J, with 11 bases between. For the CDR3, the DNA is TGTGCCTGGAGTGTACGAGGAGATCGCTACACCTTC. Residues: CAWSVRGDRYTF.

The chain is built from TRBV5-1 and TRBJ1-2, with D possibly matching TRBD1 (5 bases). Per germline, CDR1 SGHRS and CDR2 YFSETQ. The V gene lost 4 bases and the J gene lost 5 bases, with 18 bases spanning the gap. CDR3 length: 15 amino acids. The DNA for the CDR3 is TGCGCCAGCAGCCCGATTGACAGTATCTTTTATGGCTACACCTTC. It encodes CASSPIDSIFYGYTF. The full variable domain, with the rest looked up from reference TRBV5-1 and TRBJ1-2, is KAGVTQTPRYLIKTRGQQVTLSCSPISGHRSVSWYQQTPGQGLQFLFEYFSETQRNKGNFPGRFSGRQFSNSRSEMNVSTLELGDSALYLCASSPIDSIFYGYTFGSGTRLTVV.

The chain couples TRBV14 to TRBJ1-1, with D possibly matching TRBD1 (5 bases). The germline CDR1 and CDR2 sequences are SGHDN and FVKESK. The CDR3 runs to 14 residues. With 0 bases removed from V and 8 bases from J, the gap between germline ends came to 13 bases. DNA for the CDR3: TGTGCCAGCAGCCAAGACAGAGACAGCCTGGAAGCTTTCTTT. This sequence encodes CASSQDRDSLEAFF. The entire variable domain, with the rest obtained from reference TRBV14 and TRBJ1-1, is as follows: EAGVTQFPSHSVIEKGQTVTLRCDPISGHDNLYWYRRVMGKEIKFLLHFVKESKQDESGMPNNRFLAERTGGTYSTLKVQPAELEDSGVYFCASSQDRDSLEAFFGQGTRLTVV.

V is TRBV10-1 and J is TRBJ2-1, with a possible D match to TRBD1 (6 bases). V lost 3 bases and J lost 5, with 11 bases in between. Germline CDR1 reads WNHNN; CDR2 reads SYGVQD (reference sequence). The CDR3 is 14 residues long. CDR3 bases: TGCGCCAGCAGTGACCCCGGACAGAACAATGAGCAGTTCTTC. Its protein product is CASSDPGQNNEQFF.

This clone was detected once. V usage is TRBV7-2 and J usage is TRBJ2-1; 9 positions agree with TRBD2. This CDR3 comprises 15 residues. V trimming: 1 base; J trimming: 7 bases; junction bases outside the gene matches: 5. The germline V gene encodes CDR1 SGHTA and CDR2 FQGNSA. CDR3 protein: CASSLDPAGGNEQFF. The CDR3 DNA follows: TGTGCCAGCAGCTTAGATCCAGCGGGGGGTAATGAGCAGTTCTTC.

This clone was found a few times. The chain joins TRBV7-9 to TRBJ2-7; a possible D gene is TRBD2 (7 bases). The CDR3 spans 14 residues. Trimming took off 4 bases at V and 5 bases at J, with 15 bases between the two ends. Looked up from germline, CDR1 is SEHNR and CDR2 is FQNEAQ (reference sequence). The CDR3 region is CASSSGGGYHEQYF. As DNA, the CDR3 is TGTGCCAGCAGCTCCGGCGGGGGCTACCACGAGCAGTACTTC.

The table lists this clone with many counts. This CDR3 is CASSYSGGEAFF. CDR3 DNA: TGTGCCAGCAGTTACTCGGGGGGCGAAGCTTTCTTT. V gene TRBV12-3 or TRBV12-4 combines with J gene TRBJ1-1; the D gene is possibly TRBD1 (6 bases). V gave up 4 bases and J gave up 8 bases, with 11 bases separating them. This CDR3 region has 12 residues.

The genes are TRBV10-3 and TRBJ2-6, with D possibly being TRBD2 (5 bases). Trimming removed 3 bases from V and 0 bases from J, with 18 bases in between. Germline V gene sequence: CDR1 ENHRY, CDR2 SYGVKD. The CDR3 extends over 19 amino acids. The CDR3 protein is CAISDGLGRVSSGANVLTF. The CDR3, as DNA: TGTGCCATCAGTGATGGACTCGGACGCGTGAGCTCTGGGGCCAACGTCCTGACTTTC.

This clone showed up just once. This chain's CDR3 is CASSSPQTGWTEAFF. The DNA of the CDR3 is TGTGCCAGCAGTTCGCCTCAGACAGGTTGGACTGAAGCTTTCTTT. The V call is TRBV6-5, the J call TRBJ1-1; a weak D match, TRBD1 (6 bases). The CDR3 totals 15 residues. With 4 bases removed from V and 5 bases from J, the gap between germline ends came to 17 bases. CDR1 MNHEY and CDR2 SVGAGI come from the germline V gene.

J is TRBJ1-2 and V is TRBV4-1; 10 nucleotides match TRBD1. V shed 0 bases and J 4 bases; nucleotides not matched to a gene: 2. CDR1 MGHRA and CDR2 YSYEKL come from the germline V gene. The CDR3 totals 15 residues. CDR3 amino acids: CASSQDGTGVYGYTF. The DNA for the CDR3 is TGCGCCAGCAGCCAAGATGGGACAGGGGTCTATGGCTACACCTTC.